The 9 T cell receptor beta chains below were found in one sample sequenced in a study of T cell changes during pregnancy in multiple sclerosis. Measured with immunoSEQ multiplex PCR; TCRdb has only the in-frame clones, and not every one. The sample carries approximately 70,000 clones, roughly 94% recorded once. The sample consisted of peripheral blood, taken in the second trimester of pregnancy. The receptors come from a female donor in good health, enrolled as a control in a pregnancy study.

The V gene is TRBV7-9, the J gene TRBJ1-2, with TRBD1 identical over 11 bases. Germline CDR1 is SEHNR and CDR2 is FQNEAQ (reference sequence). The CDR3 runs 15 residues. V lost 5 bases and J lost 5; bases outside the gene matches: 7. The CDR3 sequence is CASSPGTGGGYGYTF. The DNA for the CDR3 is TGTGCCAGCAGCCCAGGGACAGGGGGGGGGTATGGCTACACCTTC.

This clone appeared a single time. The gene calls are TRBV6-1 and TRBJ2-7; 14 bases map to TRBD2. The germline CDR1 and CDR2 sequences are MNHNS and SASEGT. The ends lost 6 bases at V and 4 bases at J; junction bases unmatched: 5. This CDR3 is 15 amino acids long. This chain's CDR3 is CASSVGLAGEYEQYF. The CDR3, as DNA: TGTGCCAGCAGCGTGGGACTAGCGGGAGAGTACGAGCAGTACTTC.

V is TRBV28 and J is TRBJ1-2; no clear D. V dropped 6 bases and J dropped 3 bases, with 11 bases sitting between them. CDR1 is MDHEN, CDR2 SYDVKM, per germline. This CDR3 contains 13 residues. CDR3 sequence (DNA): TGTGCCAGCAGGTTAGGCTCCGACTATGGCTACACCTTC. It codes for CASRLGSDYGYTF.

This clone has a single count. The chain uses TRBV9 and TRBJ2-1; TRBD2 matches 14 bases. Germline V gene data show CDR1 as SGDLS and CDR2 as YYNGEE. J lost 4 bases, V lost 4 bases, and 4 bases had no gene match. The CDR3 runs to 16 residues. CDR3 residues: CASSPGTSGGYNEQFF. CDR3 DNA sequence: TGTGCCAGCAGCCCTGGGACTAGCGGGGGATACAATGAGCAGTTCTTC.

The genes are TRBV11-2 and TRBJ2-5; TRBD1 is a possible D gene (5 bases). Germline V gene sequence: CDR1 SGHAT, CDR2 FQNNGV. The CDR3 is made up of 16 amino acids. The ends were cut back, 6 bases at V and 4 bases at J, with 21 bases in the middle. The CDR3 sequence: CASSQISSGWGETQYF. CDR3 DNA: TGTGCCAGCAGTCAGATTAGCTCAGGGTGGGGAGAGACCCAGTACTTC.

The chain employs TRBV28 and TRBJ1-1; TRBD1 aligns across 12 bases. V gave up 4 bases and J gave up 5 bases; unmatched junction bases: 8. The CDR3 runs to 16 residues. Germline V gene data show CDR1 as MDHEN and CDR2 as SYDVKM. The CDR3 nucleotides are TGTGCCAGCAGTTCCGGGACAGGGGGCGCGTGGACTGAAGCTTTCTTT. Translation gives CASSSGTGGAWTEAFF.

The CDR3 DNA follows: TGTGCCAGTAGTCCTACCCGACAGGGAGGTTCACCCCTCCACTTT. This encodes CASSPTRQGGSPLHF. This sequence joins TRBV19 and TRBJ1-6; 7 positions agree with TRBD1. CDR1 and CDR2 (germline): LNHDA, SQIVND (reference sequence). The CDR3 covers 15 residues. V lost 5 bases, J lost 9 bases, and 10 bases stayed unmatched.

V usage is TRBV18 and J usage is TRBJ2-5; D perhaps matches TRBD1 (6 bases). CDR1 is KGHSH, CDR2 LQKENI, per germline. V lost 6 bases to trimming and J lost 3 bases, with 11 bases between them. The CDR3 is made up of 13 amino acids. In nucleotides, the CDR3 is TGTGCCAGCTCGCCCGGACAGAAAGAGACCCAGTACTTC. Encoded protein: CASSPGQKETQYF.

The rearrangement joins TRBV18 to TRBJ2-1; 11 nucleotides line up with TRBD1. Germline CDR1 reads KGHSH; CDR2 reads LQKENI. The CDR3 is 16 residues long. Germline trimming cut 6 bases from V and 6 bases from J; bases unmatched to any gene: 10. CDR3 nucleotides: TGTGCCAGCTCGGAGCTATTCGGGACAGGGGGCAATGAGCAGTTCTTC. The encoded protein is CASSELFGTGGNEQFF.